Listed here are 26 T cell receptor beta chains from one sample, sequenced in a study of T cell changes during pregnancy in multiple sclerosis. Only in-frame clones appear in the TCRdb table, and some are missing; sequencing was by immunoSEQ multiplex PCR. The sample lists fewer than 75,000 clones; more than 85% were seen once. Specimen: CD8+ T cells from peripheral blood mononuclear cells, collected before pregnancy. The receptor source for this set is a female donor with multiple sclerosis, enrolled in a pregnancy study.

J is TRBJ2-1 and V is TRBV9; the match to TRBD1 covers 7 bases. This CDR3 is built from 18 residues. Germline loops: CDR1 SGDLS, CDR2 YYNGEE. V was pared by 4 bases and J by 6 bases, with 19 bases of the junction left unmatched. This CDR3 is CASSTPIADRDVPNEQFF. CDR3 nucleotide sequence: TGTGCCAGCAGCACCCCTATCGCCGACAGGGATGTGCCCAATGAGCAGTTCTTC. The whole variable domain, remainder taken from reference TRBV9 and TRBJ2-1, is DSGVTQTPKHLITATGQRVTLRCSPRSGDLSVYWYQQSLDQGLQFLIQYYNGEERAKGNILERFSAQQFPDLHSELNLSSLELGDSALYFCASSTPIADRDVPNEQFFGPGTRLTVL.

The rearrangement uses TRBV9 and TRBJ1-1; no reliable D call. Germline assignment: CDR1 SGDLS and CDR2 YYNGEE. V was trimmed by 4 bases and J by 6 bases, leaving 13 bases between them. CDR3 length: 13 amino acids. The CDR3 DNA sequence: TGTGCCAGCAGCCCGAGTATGGGCGCTGAAGCTTTCTTT. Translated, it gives CASSPSMGAEAFF.

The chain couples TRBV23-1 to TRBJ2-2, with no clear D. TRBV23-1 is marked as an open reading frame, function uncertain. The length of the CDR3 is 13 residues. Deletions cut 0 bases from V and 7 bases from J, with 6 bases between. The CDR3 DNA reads TGCGCCAGCAGTCAATCATACGGCGGGGAGCTGTTTTTT. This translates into CASSQSYGGELFF.

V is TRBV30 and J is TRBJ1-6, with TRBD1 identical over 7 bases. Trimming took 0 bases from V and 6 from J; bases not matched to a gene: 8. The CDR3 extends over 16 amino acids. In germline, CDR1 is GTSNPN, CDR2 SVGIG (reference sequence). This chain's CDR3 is CAWSVYGTDLNSPLHF. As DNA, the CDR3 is TGTGCCTGGAGTGTGTATGGGACAGACCTTAATTCACCCCTCCACTTT. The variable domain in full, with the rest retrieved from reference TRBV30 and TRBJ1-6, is SQTIHQWPATLVQPVGSPLSLECTVEGTSNPNLYWYRQAAGRGLQLLFYSVGIGQISSEVPQNLSASRPQDRQFILSSKKLLLSDSGFYLCAWSVYGTDLNSPLHFGNGTRLTVT.

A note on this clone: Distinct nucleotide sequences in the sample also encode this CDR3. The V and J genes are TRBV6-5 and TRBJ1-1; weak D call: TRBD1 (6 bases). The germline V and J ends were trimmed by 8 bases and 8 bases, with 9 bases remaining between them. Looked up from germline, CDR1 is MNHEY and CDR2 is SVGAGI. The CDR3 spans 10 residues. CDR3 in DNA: TGTGCCAGCTACCAGGGGGAAGCTTTCTTT. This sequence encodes CASYQGEAFF.

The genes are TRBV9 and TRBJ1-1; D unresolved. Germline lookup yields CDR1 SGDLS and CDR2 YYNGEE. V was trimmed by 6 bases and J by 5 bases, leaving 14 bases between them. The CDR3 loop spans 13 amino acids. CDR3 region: CASTGMGGTEAFF. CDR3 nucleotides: TGTGCCAGCACCGGGATGGGAGGGACTGAAGCTTTCTTT.

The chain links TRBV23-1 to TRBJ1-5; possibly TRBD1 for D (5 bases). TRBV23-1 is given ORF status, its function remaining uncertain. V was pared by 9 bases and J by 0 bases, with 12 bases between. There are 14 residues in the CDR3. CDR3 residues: CARRLDISNQPQHF. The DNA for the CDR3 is TGCGCCAGGCGATTGGACATTAGCAATCAGCCCCAGCATTTT.

This CDR3 reads CASSYRDRVLDEQYF. Here the CDR3 DNA reads TGTGCCAGCAGTTACCGGGACAGGGTATTAGACGAGCAGTACTTC. J is TRBJ2-7 and V is TRBV27; 9 bases are a match to TRBD1. The CDR3 is made up of 15 amino acids. Germline V gene lookup returns CDR1 MNHEY and CDR2 SMNVEV (reference sequence). V lost 4 bases, J lost 5 bases, and 9 bases stayed unmatched.

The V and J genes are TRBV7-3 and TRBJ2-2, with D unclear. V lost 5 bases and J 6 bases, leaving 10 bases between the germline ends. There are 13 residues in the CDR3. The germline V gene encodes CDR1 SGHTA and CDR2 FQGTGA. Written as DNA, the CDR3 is TGTGCCAGCAGCCCCGAAGCCCCCGGGGAGCTGTTTTTT. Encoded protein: CASSPEAPGELFF.

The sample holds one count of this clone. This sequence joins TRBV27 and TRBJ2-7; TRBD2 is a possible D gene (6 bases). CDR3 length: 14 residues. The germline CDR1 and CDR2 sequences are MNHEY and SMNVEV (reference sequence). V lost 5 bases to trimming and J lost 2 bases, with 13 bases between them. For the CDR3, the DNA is TGTGCCAGCAGTCTGGCGGGGCCCCCCTACGAGCAGTACTTC. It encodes CASSLAGPPYEQYF.

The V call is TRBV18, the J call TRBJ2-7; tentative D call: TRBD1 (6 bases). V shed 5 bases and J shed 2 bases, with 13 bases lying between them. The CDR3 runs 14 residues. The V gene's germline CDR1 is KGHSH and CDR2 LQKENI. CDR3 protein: CASSSWGTTYEQYF. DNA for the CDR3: TGTGCCAGCTCATCTTGGGGGACAACCTACGAGCAGTACTTC.

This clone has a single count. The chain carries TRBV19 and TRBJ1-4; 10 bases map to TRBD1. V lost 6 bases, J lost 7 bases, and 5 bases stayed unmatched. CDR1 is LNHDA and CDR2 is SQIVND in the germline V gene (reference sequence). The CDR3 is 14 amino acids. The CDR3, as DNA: TGTGCCAGTAGATGGGACAGGGGTAGTGAAAAACTGTTTTTT. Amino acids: CASRWDRGSEKLFF.

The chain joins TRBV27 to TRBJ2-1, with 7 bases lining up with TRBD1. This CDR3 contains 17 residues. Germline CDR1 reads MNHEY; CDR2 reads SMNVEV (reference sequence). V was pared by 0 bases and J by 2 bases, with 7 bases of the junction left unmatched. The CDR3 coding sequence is TGTGCCAGCAGTTTATCCCAGACAGGGTTCCCCTACAATGAGCAGTTCTTC. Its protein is CASSLSQTGFPYNEQFF.

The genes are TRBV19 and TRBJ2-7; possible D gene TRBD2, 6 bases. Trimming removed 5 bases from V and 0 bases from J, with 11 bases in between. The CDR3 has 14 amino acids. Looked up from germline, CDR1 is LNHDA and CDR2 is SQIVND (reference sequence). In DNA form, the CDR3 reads TGTGCCAGTAGTGGGGCCGGGGGCTCCTACGAGCAGTACTTC. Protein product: CASSGAGGSYEQYF.

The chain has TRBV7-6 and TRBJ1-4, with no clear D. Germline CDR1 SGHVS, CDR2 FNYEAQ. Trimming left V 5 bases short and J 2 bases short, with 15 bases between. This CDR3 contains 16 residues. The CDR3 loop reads CASSAIPAGTNEKLFF. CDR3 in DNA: TGTGCCAGCAGCGCGATCCCTGCGGGCACTAATGAAAAACTGTTTTTT.

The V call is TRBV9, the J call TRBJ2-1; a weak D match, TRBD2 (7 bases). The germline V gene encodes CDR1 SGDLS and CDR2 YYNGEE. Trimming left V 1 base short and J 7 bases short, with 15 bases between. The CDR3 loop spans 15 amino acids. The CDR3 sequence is CASSVWGGGPNEQFF. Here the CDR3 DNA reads TGTGCCAGCAGCGTATGGGGGGGCGGACCGAATGAGCAGTTCTTC.

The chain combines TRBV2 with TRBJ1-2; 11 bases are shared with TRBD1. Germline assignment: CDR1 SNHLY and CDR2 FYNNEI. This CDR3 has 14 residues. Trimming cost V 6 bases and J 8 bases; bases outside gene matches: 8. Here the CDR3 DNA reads TGTGCCAGCAGGGGGGGACAGGGGGAGTTCGGCTACACCTTC. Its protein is CASRGGQGEFGYTF.

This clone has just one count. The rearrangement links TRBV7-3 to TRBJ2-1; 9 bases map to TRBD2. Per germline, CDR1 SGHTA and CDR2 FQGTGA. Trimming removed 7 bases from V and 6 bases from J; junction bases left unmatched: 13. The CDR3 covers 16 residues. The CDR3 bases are TGTGCCAGCACCATAACCTACCGCGGGGGGGCCAATGAGCAGTTCTTC. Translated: CASTITYRGGANEQFF.

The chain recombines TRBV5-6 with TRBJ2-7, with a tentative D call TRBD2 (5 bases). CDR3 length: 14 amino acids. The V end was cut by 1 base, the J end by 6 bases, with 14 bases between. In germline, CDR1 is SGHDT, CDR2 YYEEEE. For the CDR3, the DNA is TGTGCCAGCAGCTTGTGGCAGGTCGCGGGCGAGCAGTACTTC. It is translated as CASSLWQVAGEQYF.

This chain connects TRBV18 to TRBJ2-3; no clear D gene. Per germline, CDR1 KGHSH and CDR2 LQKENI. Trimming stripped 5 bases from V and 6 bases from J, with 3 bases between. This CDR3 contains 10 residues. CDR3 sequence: CASSADTQYF. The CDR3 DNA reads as TGTGCCAGCTCAGCGGATACGCAGTATTTT. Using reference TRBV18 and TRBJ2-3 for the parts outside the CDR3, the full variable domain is NAGVMQNPRHLVRRRGQEARLRCSPMKGHSHVYWYRQLPEEGLKFMVYLQKENIIDESGMPKERFSAEFPKEGPSILRIQQVVRGDSAAYFCASSADTQYFGPGTRLTVL.

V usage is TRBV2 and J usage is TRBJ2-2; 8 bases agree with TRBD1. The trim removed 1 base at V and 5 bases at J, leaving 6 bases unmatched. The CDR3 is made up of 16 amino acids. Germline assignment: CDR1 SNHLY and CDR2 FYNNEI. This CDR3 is CASSEGRQGRTGELFF. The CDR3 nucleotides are TGTGCCAGCAGTGAAGGCCGACAGGGGCGAACCGGGGAGCTGTTTTTT.

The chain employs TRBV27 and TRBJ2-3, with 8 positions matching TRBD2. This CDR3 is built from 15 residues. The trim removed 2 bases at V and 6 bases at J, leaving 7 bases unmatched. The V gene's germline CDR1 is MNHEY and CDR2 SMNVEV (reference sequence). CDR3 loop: CASSLAGGRTDTQYF. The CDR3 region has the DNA TGTGCCAGCAGTTTAGCGGGAGGCAGGACCGATACGCAGTATTTT.

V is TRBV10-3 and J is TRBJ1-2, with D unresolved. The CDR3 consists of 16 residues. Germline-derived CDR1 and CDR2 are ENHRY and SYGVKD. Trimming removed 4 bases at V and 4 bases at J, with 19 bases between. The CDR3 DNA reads TGTGCCATCAGTGCCCAGACCCGGGATCCCCGCTATGGCTACACCTTC. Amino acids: CAISAQTRDPRYGYTF.

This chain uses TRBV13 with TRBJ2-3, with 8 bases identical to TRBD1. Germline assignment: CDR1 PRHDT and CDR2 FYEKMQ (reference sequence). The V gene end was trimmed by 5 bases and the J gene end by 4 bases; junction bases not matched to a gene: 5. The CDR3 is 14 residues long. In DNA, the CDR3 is TGTGCCAGCAGCCCCGGGACAGGAGCAGATACGCAGTATTTT. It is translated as CASSPGTGADTQYF.

CDR3 in amino acids: CASSPLYGDTEAFF. The CDR3 bases are TGCGCCAGCAGCCCATTGTACGGGGACACTGAAGCTTTCTTT. The chain recombines TRBV4-1 with TRBJ1-1, with unresolved D. The CDR3 extends over 14 amino acids. Per germline, CDR1 MGHRA and CDR2 YSYEKL. V lost 4 bases, J lost 3 bases, and 12 bases lay in between.

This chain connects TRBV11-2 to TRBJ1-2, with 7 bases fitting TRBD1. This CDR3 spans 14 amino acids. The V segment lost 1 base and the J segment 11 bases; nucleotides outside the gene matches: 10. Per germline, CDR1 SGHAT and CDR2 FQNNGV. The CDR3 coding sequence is TGTGCCAGCAGCTTAGGGACAGGCCCAACGGGGTACACCTTC. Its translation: CASSLGTGPTGYTF.